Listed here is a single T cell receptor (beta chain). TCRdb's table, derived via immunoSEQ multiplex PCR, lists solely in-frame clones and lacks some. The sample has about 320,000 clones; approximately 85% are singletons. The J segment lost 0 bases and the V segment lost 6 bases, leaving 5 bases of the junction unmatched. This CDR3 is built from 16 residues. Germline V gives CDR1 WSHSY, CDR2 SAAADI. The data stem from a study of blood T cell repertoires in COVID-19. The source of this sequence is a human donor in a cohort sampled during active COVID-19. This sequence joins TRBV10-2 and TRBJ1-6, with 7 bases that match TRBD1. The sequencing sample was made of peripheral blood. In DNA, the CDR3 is TGCGCCAGCAGAGTGGGACAGAGCTCCTATAATTCACCCCTCCACTTT. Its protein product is CASRVGQSSYNSPLHF.